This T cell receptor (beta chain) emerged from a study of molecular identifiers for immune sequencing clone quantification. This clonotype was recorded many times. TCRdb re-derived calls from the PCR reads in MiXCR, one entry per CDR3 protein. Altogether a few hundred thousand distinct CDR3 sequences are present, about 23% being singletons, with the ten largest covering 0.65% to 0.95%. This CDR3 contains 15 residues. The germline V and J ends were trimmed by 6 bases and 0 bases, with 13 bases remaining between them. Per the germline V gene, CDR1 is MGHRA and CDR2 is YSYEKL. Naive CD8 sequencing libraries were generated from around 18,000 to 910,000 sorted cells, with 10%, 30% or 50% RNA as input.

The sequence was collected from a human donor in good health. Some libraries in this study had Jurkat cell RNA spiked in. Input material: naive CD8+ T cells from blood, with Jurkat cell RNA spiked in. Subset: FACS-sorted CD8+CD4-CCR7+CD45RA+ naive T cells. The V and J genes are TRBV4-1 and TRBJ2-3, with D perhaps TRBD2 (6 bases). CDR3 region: CASRLGLQSTDTQYF. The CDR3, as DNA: TGCGCCAGCAGATTGGGACTGCAGAGCACAGATACGCAGTATTTT.